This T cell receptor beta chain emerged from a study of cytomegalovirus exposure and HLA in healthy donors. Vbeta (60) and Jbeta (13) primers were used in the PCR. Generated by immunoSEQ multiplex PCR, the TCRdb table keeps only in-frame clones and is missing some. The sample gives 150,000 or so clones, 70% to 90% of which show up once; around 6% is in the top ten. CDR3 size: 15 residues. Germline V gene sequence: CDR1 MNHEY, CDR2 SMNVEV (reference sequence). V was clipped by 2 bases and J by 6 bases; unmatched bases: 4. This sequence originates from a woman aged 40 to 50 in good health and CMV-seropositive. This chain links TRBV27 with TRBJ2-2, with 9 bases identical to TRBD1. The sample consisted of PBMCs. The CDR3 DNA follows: TGTGCCAGCAGTTTAGGGACAGGGACAGCCGGGGAGCTGTTTTTT. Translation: CASSLGTGTAGELFF.